Sequencing of this T cell receptor beta chain was carried out in a study of OX40 agonist ivuxolimab in advanced cancers. The overall study: Ivuxolimab was delivered to patients intravenously every 2 weeks at doses spanning 0.01 to 10 mg/kg.

About this clone: No antigen is known for it.

Overall study findings and caveats: The CD4+ and CD8+ T cells in the blood had expanded clonally by week 6 at 0.1 to 3.0 mg/kg.

With 7 bases clipped from V and 2 bases from J, the junction kept 8 bases outside the gene matches. The CDR3 covers 15 residues. Germline CDR1 reads LNHDA; CDR2 reads SQIVND (reference sequence). The data were produced by immunoSEQ multiplex PCR, yet TCRdb's version contains in-frame clones alone and is incomplete. The data hold tens of thousands of clones, with around 87% observed a single time. V gene TRBV19 combines with J gene TRBJ1-5, with TRBD1 matching 7 bases. The source material was CD4+ or CD8+ T cells sorted from blood, sampled in a trial of the OX40 agonist ivuxolimab. The sequence was collected from an adult with an advanced solid tumor such as melanoma, head and neck, liver or kidney cancer. The CDR3 loop reads CASNTEGAGNQPQHF. DNA of the CDR3: TGTGCCAGTAATACCGAGGGGGCGGGCAATCAGCCCCAGCATTTT.